One and the same sample provided the 31 T cell receptor beta chains below, sequenced in a study of T cell clonality in common variable immunodeficiency. Repertoires were generated with immunoSEQ multiplex PCR, while TCRdb's copy carries only in-frame clones and drops some. The sample presents about 34,000 clones, none singletons. The sequenced sample consisted of peripheral blood mononuclear cells. Receptors were obtained from a person aged 18 to 70 in good health.

This clone was observed at least ten times. With the read ending 3 residues before the CDR3 end, the germline J gene is used to fill in that end. The genes are TRBV2 and TRBJ2-3; 14 positions agree with TRBD2. Germline trimming cut 7 bases from V and 5 bases from J; bases unmatched to any gene: 2. Looked up from germline, CDR1 is SNHLY and CDR2 is FYNNEI. CDR3 length: 14 amino acids. The part of the CDR3 DNA that was read is TGTGCCAGCAACGGACTAGCGGGAGGAGATACG. This translates into CASNGLAGGDT. The CDR3 reads in full as CASNGLAGGDTQYF. Drawing the rest from reference TRBV2 and TRBJ2-3, the complete variable domain is EPEVTQTPSHQVTQMGQEVILRCVPISNHLYFYWYRQILGQKVEFLVSFYNNEISEKSEIFDDQFSVERPDGSNFTLKIRSTKLEDSAMYFCASNGLAGGDTQYFGPGTRLTVL.

This clone appeared many times. The read is 3 residues too short to cover the CDR3 end, so that end is filled in from the germline J gene. The chain links TRBV7-2 to TRBJ2-1; 10 nucleotides line up with TRBD2. CDR1 and CDR2 (germline): SGHTA, FQGNSA. This CDR3 comprises 15 residues. J was trimmed by 3 bases and V by 5 bases; bases with no gene match: 4. CDR3 amino acids: CASSPASGSYNEQFF. The CDR3 bases that were read are TGTGCCAGCAGCCCCGCTAGCGGGAGCTACAATGAG.

This clone was observed at least ten times. From the germline J gene comes the end of the CDR3, since the read stops 3 residues before it. The chain couples TRBV14 to TRBJ1-2, with D possibly matching TRBD1 (6 bases). The length of the CDR3 is 13 residues. Germline V gene data show CDR1 as SGHDN and CDR2 as FVKESK. CDR3 sequence reads: CASSQAGHGGYTF. The CDR3 bases that were read are TGTGCCAGCAGCCAAGCGGGACACGGAGGT.

Concerning this clone: The CDR3 end lies 3 residues beyond the end of the read and is filled in from the germline J gene. This rearrangement joins TRBV30 to TRBJ2-4; D gene ambiguous. The CDR3 contains 14 residues. Germline V gene data show CDR1 as GTSNPN and CDR2 as SVGIG (reference sequence). CDR3 protein: CAWSVTTKNYGQYF. CDR3 DNA, as far as it was read: TGTGCCTGGAGTGTAACTACGAAGAACTATGGT.

This clone came up many times. The read ends 3 residues before the CDR3 terminus; that terminus is restored from the germline J gene. This sequence joins TRBV20-1 and TRBJ2-3; TRBD2 might be the D (6 bases). The germline gives CDR1 DFQATT, CDR2 SNEGSKA (reference sequence). V was pared by 8 bases and J by 4 bases, with 10 bases between. The CDR3 covers 11 residues. CDR3 bases read: TGCAGTTGGGGACTTCCAGATACG. This translates into CSWGLPDT. The CDR3 in its entirety is CSWGLPDTQYF.

This clone showed up many times. CDR3 region: CASSPRAYEQYF. Partial CDR3 DNA: TGTGCCAGCAGTCCCCGGGCCTACGAG. The V call is TRBV2, the J call TRBJ2-7; D ambiguous. The observed sequence ends 3 residues before the CDR3 terminus, with the missing tail filled in from the germline J gene. The CDR3 is made up of 12 amino acids. Deletions cut 5 bases from V and 2 bases from J, with 7 bases between. Germline loops: CDR1 SNHLY, CDR2 FYNNEI.

This clone is deemed medium-sized. The sequenced fragment ends 3 residues before the CDR3 boundary, so the rest is inferred from the germline J gene. V and J are TRBV6-2 or TRBV6-3 and TRBJ2-5; TRBD1 agrees at 10 bases. The CDR3 has 14 residues. With V trimmed by 5 bases and J by 5 bases, 5 bases remained unmatched. The germline V gene encodes CDR1 MNHEY and CDR2 SVGEGT. CDR3 residues: CASSHDRGRETQYF. The sequenced part of the CDR3 DNA is TGTGCCAGCAGTCACGACAGGGGGCGGGAGACC.

This clone was found many times. The read gets to within 3 residues of the CDR3 end, and the germline J gene fills in the rest. The gene calls are TRBV27 and TRBJ2-1; 10 bases match TRBD2. V was clipped by 3 bases and J by 6 bases; unmatched bases: 5. The CDR3 sequence is 15 residues long. Germline V gene sequence: CDR1 MNHEY, CDR2 SMNVEV (reference sequence). Here the CDR3 reads CASSFGASGSNEQFF. The covered CDR3 bases are TGTGCCAGCAGTTTTGGGGCTAGCGGGAGCAATGAG.

This clone was counted ten times or more. CDR3 amino acids: CASRSQAGRAYNEQFF. CDR3 DNA, as far as it was read: TGTGCCAGCAGATCCCAAGCGGGAAGGGCCTACAATGAG. This chain uses TRBV27 with TRBJ2-1; 7 bases are a match to TRBD2. The read terminates 3 residues before the CDR3 end, so the remaining end is supplied by the germline J gene. The CDR3 consists of 16 residues. CDR1 is MNHEY and CDR2 is SMNVEV in the germline V gene (reference sequence). Trimming cost V 6 bases and J 2 bases; bases outside gene matches: 10.

This clone was seen many times. The read comes to an end 3 residues before the CDR3 does, leaving the germline J gene to fill in the end. V and J are TRBV6-4 and TRBJ2-1; 13 nucleotides line up with TRBD2. The CDR3 runs 20 residues. With 0 bases clipped from V and 1 base from J, the junction kept 9 bases outside the gene matches. Looked up from germline, CDR1 is MRHNA and CDR2 is SNTAGT. The CDR3 reads CASSDSALAGGKGSYNEQFF. The CDR3 DNA, read in part, is TGTGCCAGCAGTGACTCGGCACTAGCGGGAGGGAAAGGATCCTACAATGAG.

This clone was observed at least ten times. The read gets to within 3 residues of the CDR3 end, and the germline J gene fills in the rest. The chain has TRBV5-4 and TRBJ2-7, with D possibly TRBD1 on 5 matching bases. Trimming left V 4 bases short and J 2 bases short, with 10 bases between. Germline CDR1 SGHNT, CDR2 YYREEE (reference sequence). The CDR3 loop spans 13 amino acids. CDR3 amino acids: CASSADSTYEQYF. Incomplete CDR3 DNA: TGTGCCAGCAGCGCAGACAGTACCTACGAG.

This clone has at least ten counts. The sequenced fragment ends 3 residues before the CDR3 boundary, so the rest is inferred from the germline J gene. The V and J genes are TRBV7-2 and TRBJ1-1; TRBD1 might be the D (5 bases). With 2 bases removed from V and 4 bases from J, the gap between germline ends came to 14 bases. CDR1 is SGHTA, CDR2 FQGNSA, per germline. The CDR3 contains 15 residues. Here the CDR3 reads CASSLNPAGPTEAFF. The covered CDR3 bases are TGTGCCAGCAGCTTAAACCCGGCAGGGCCCACTGAA.

This clone has a count of ten or more. The read comes to an end 3 residues before the CDR3 does, leaving the germline J gene to fill in the end. V usage is TRBV7-8 and J usage is TRBJ2-7, with unresolved D. This CDR3 is 14 amino acids long. V lost 2 bases and J 0 bases, leaving 8 bases between the germline ends. The germline V gene has CDR1 SGHVS and CDR2 FQNEAQ. CDR3 region: CASSLSTGSYEQYF. Incomplete CDR3 DNA: TGTGCCAGCAGCTTATCAACCGGCTCCTACGAG.

This clone was seen ten or more times. The CDR3 end lies 3 residues beyond the end of the read and is filled in from the germline J gene. The chain combines TRBV12-3 or TRBV12-4 with TRBJ1-2; perhaps TRBD1 as D (6 bases). V dropped 6 bases and J dropped 2 bases, with 19 bases sitting between them. This CDR3 is built from 16 residues. The sequenced part of the CDR3 DNA is TGTGCCAGCAGGCCGAGAACCGGGACAACCAACTATGGC. As protein: CASRPRTGTTNYG. The full CDR3 reads CASRPRTGTTNYGYTF.

This clone was counted ten times or more. Relative to the germline gene, one junction end is altered; a read error may explain this. The read halts 3 residues ahead of the CDR3 end, with the missing end drawn from the germline J gene. The rearrangement links TRBV6-1 to TRBJ2-5, with 12 bases aligning to TRBD2. Germline assignment: CDR1 MNHNS and CDR2 SASEGT. The CDR3 runs to 15 residues. CDR3 loop: CASREGLAGRETQYF. The part of the CDR3 DNA that was read is TGTGCCAGCAGAGAAGGACTAGCGGGAAGGGAGACC.

Ten or more counts support this clone. The sequence runs out 3 residues before the end of the CDR3; the remainder is reconstructed from the germline J gene. V usage is TRBV5-1 and J usage is TRBJ1-1, with TRBD1 matching 11 bases. From germline, CDR1 is SGHRS and CDR2 YFSETQ. The length of the CDR3 is 17 residues. The V segment lost 0 bases and the J segment 4 bases; nucleotides outside the gene matches: 8. CDR3: CASSLEGDRGGGTEAFF. The part of the CDR3 DNA that was read is TGCGCCAGCAGCTTGGAGGGGGACAGGGGGGGAGGCACTGAA.

This clone has ten or more counts. The read ends 3 residues before the CDR3 terminus; that terminus is restored from the germline J gene. The chain carries TRBV5-1 and TRBJ2-5; TRBD2 might be the D (5 bases). V was shortened by 3 bases and J by 3 bases, with 15 bases between the two germline ends. The CDR3 is made up of 15 amino acids. Germline CDR1 SGHRS, CDR2 YFSETQ. The part of the CDR3 DNA that was read is TGCGCCAGCAGCTGGACTGCCCGGACTGAAGAGACC. It specifies CASSWTARTEET. The full CDR3 protein reads CASSWTARTEETQYF.

This clone was counted at least ten times. Read sequence stops 3 residues before the CDR3 end, and the germline J gene provides the missing end. V gene TRBV13 combines with J gene TRBJ2-3; 7 bases agree with TRBD1. Germline V gene lookup returns CDR1 PRHDT and CDR2 FYEKMQ (reference sequence). With 2 bases clipped from V and 0 bases from J, the junction kept 5 bases outside the gene matches. The CDR3 covers 16 residues. The CDR3 here is CASSLHRGSSTDTQYF. The covered CDR3 bases are TGTGCCAGCAGCTTACACAGGGGATCTAGCACAGATACG.

At least ten counts were recorded for this clone. Read coverage stops 3 residues before the CDR3 terminus; the germline J gene supplies the remainder. The chain combines TRBV19 with TRBJ2-2, with 8 positions matching TRBD1. The length of the CDR3 is 14 residues. Germline assignment: CDR1 LNHDA and CDR2 SQIVND (reference sequence). Germline trimming cut 6 bases from V and 4 bases from J; bases unmatched to any gene: 4. The sequenced CDR3 bases are TGTGCCAGTAGGGGGACAGGAATCACCGGGGAG. Translating gives CASRGTGITGE. The whole CDR3 sequence reads CASRGTGITGELFF.

This clone was seen more than once but under ten times. The read gets to within 3 residues of the CDR3 end, and the germline J gene fills in the rest. The chain has TRBV6-2 or TRBV6-3 and TRBJ2-7; D ambiguous. Per germline, CDR1 MNHEY and CDR2 SVGEGT. Trimming stripped 5 bases from V and 2 bases from J, with 16 bases between. The CDR3 covers 15 residues. The sequenced part of the CDR3 DNA is TGTGCCAGCAGTAGCTGGGCAGCCGACACCTACGAG. This sequence encodes CASSSWAADTYE. Given in full, the CDR3 is CASSSWAADTYEQYF.

As to this clone: With the read ending 3 residues before the CDR3 end, the germline J gene is used to fill in that end. The chain carries TRBV13 and TRBJ1-1; D may be TRBD1 (6 bases). Trimming shortened V by 0 bases and J by 1 base, and 12 bases separated the two germline ends. The germline V gene encodes CDR1 PRHDT and CDR2 FYEKMQ (reference sequence). CDR3 length: 16 residues. CDR3 DNA, as far as it was read: TGTGCCAGCAGCTTAGGGCGGGGGCGCGGGAACACTGAA. This sequence encodes CASSLGRGRGNTE. In full, the CDR3 is CASSLGRGRGNTEAFF. The whole variable domain, filled in from reference TRBV13 and TRBJ1-1, reads AAGVIQSPRHLIKEKRETATLKCYPIPRHDTVYWYQQGPGQDPQFLISFYEKMQSDKGSIPDRFSAQQFSDYHSELNMSSLELGDSALYFCASSLGRGRGNTEAFFGQGTRLTVV.

This clone was observed many times. The read terminates 3 residues before the CDR3 end, so the remaining end is supplied by the germline J gene. This chain connects TRBV6-4 to TRBJ2-1, with D possibly matching TRBD2 (5 bases). The CDR3 loop spans 17 amino acids. The germline gives CDR1 MRHNA, CDR2 SNTAGT. The germline V and J ends were trimmed by 0 bases and 3 bases, with 15 bases remaining between them. CDR3 DNA, as far as it was read: TGTGCCAGCAGTGACTCGAAGAAGGTAGCGATCTACAATGAG. This gives the protein CASSDSKKVAIYNE. In full, the CDR3 reads CASSDSKKVAIYNEQFF.

This clone appeared many times. Partial CDR3 DNA: TGTGCCAGCCTGGACAGGGCACGGTACTCTGGAAACACC. Translating it yields CASLDRARYSGNT. The entire CDR3 is CASLDRARYSGNTIYF. The chain joins TRBV19 to TRBJ1-3; 8 nucleotides line up with TRBD1. The read is 3 residues too short to cover the CDR3 end, so that end is filled in from the germline J gene. V dropped 9 bases and J dropped 0; count of bases not matched to a gene: 10. The germline CDR1 and CDR2 sequences are LNHDA and SQIVND (reference sequence). The CDR3 covers 16 residues.

This clone was counted at least ten times. The CDR3 end lies 3 residues beyond the end of the read and is filled in from the germline J gene. This chain uses TRBV20-1 with TRBJ2-1; 7 nucleotides match TRBD2. With 6 bases clipped from V and 3 bases from J, the junction kept 11 bases outside the gene matches. This CDR3 region has 15 residues. Germline assignment: CDR1 DFQATT and CDR2 SNEGSKA (reference sequence). The sequenced CDR3 bases are TGCAGTGCACCCTCCGGGACTACCAACTACAATGAG. It specifies CSAPSGTTNYNE. The entire CDR3 protein reads CSAPSGTTNYNEQFF.

This clone was detected many times. The read gets to within 3 residues of the CDR3 end, and the germline J gene fills in the rest. The chain employs TRBV2 and TRBJ1-4; the D is unclear. The CDR3 covers 14 residues. Germline loops: CDR1 SNHLY, CDR2 FYNNEI. V was clipped by 3 bases and J by 5 bases, with 10 bases between them. Partial CDR3 DNA: TGTGCCAGCAGTGATGCCCCGACAAATGAAAAA. This encodes CASSDAPTNEK. The whole CDR3 protein is CASSDAPTNEKLFF.

About this clone: The CDR3 end falls 3 residues outside the read, so it is completed with the germline J gene. This chain connects TRBV7-8 to TRBJ2-3; weak D call: TRBD2 (6 bases). Per the germline V gene, CDR1 is SGHVS and CDR2 is FQNEAQ. The CDR3 totals 15 residues. CDR3 loop: CASSLGRGGNQPQYF. The part of the CDR3 DNA that was read is TGTGCCAGCAGCTTAGGGAGGGGAGGCAATCAGCCG.

A note on this clone: The CDR3 goes on 3 residues after the read ends, and that part is filled in from the germline J gene. This chain joins TRBV19 and TRBJ1-2; 7 nucleotides line up with TRBD1. Germline CDR1 reads LNHDA; CDR2 reads SQIVND (reference sequence). V dropped 5 bases and J dropped 2; count of bases not matched to a gene: 5. CDR3 length: 14 residues. CDR3 loop: CASSRDSSNYGYTF. The CDR3 bases that were read are TGTGCCAGTAGTCGGGACAGTTCAAACTATGGC.

This clone has a count of ten or more. With the read ending 3 residues before the CDR3 end, the germline J gene is used to fill in that end. The chain employs TRBV6-2 or TRBV6-3 and TRBJ2-1; 10 bases match TRBD1. Germline CDR1 MNHEY, CDR2 SVGEGT. Losses at the gene ends were 2 bases for V and 4 bases for J; bases not matched to a gene: 5. The CDR3 contains 16 residues. CDR3 DNA, as far as it was read: TGTGCCAGCAGTTACCCCGACAGGGGGCAATACAATGAG. It codes for CASSYPDRGQYNE. The whole CDR3 is CASSYPDRGQYNEQFF.

This clone is categorized as medium-sized. The CDR3 extends 3 residues past the end of the read, so its final part is completed from the germline J gene. J is TRBJ2-1 and V is TRBV25-1; 7 nucleotides match TRBD1. The trim removed 7 bases at V and 7 bases at J, leaving 4 bases unmatched. Germline assignment: CDR1 MGHDK and CDR2 SYGVNS. This CDR3 region has 12 residues. The CDR3 DNA, read in part, is TGTGCCAGCAATAGGGGGCAGAATGAG. It encodes CASNRGQNE. The whole CDR3 is CASNRGQNEQFF.

This clone was recorded many times. The read stops 3 residues short of the end of the CDR3; the missing end is completed from the germline J gene. V gene TRBV7-7 combines with J gene TRBJ2-5, with a possible D match to TRBD2 (6 bases). Germline V gene data show CDR1 as SSHAT and CDR2 as FNYEAQ (reference sequence). Trimming pared 5 bases from V and 4 bases from J, leaving 14 bases between. The CDR3 totals 14 residues. The covered CDR3 bases are TGTGCCAGCAGCCTCGGGACTGCTTCAGAGACC. It translates to CASSLGTASET. The entire CDR3 protein reads CASSLGTASETQYF. The full variable domain, completed using reference TRBV7-7 and TRBJ2-5, is GAGVSQSPRYKVTKRGQDVTLRCDPISSHATLYWYQQALGQGPEFLTYFNYEAQPDKSGLPSDRFSAERPEGSISTLTIQRTEQRDSAMYRCASSLGTASETQYFGPGTRLLVL.

At least ten counts were recorded for this clone. Read sequence stops 3 residues before the CDR3 end, and the germline J gene provides the missing end. The genes are TRBV7-9 and TRBJ2-1; D remains unclear. V dropped 6 bases and J dropped 3 bases, with 9 bases sitting between them. Germline loops: CDR1 SEHNR, CDR2 FQNEAQ (reference sequence). CDR3 length: 13 residues. The CDR3 is CASRETVYNEQFF. The CDR3 DNA, read in part, is TGTGCCAGCAGGGAGACTGTCTACAATGAG. Supplemented by reference TRBV7-9 and TRBJ2-1, the full variable domain reads DTGVSQNPRHKITKRGQNVTFRCDPISEHNRLYWYRQTLGQGPEFLTYFQNEAQLEKSRLLSDRFSAERPKGSFSTLEIQRTEQGDSAMYLCASRETVYNEQFFGPGTRLTVL.